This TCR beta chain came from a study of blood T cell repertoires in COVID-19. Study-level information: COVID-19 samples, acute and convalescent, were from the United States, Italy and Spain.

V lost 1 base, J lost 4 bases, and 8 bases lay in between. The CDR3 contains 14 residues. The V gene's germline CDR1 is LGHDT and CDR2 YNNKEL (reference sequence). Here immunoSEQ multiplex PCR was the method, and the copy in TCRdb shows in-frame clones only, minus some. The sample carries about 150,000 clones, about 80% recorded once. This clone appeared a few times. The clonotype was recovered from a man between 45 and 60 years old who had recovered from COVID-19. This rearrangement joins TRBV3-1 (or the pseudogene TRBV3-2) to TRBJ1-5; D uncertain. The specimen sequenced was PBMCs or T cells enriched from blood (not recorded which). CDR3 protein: CASSQGWRNQPQHF. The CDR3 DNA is TGTGCCAGCAGCCAAGGGTGGAGGAATCAGCCCCAGCATTTT.